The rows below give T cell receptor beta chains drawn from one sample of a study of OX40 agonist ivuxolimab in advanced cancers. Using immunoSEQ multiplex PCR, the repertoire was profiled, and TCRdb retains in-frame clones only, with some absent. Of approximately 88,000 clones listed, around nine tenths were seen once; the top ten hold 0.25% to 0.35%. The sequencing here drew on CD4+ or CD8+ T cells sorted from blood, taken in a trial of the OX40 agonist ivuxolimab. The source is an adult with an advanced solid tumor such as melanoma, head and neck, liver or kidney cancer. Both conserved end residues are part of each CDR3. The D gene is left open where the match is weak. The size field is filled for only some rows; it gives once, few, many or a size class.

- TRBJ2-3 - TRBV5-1 TGCGCCAGCAGCCTTACTCGGGGGGCCTTAGACACAGATACGCAGTATTTT CASSLTRGALDTDTQYF
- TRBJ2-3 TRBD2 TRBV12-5 TGTGCTAGTGGTTTGGTAACCCTCGAGCGGGGGTCCCGGTATTTT CASGLVTLERGSRYF
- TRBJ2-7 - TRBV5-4 TGTGCCAGCAGCCCCCGGGGCAGGTTTAGCTCCTACGAGCAGTACTTC CASSPRGRFSSYEQYF
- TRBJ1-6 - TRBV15 TGTGCCACCAGCATCTCGCGGGGTAATAATTCACCCCTCCACTTT CATSISRGNNSPLHF
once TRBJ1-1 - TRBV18 TGTGCCAGCTCACCCACAGTTGGGGCGTTTGGAAATACTGAAGCTTTCTTT CASSPTVGAFGNTEAFF
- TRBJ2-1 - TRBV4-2 TGTGCCAGCAGCCAAGCAGGTTCGTACAATGAGCAGTTCTTC CASSQAGSYNEQFF
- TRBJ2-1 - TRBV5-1 TGCGCCAGCAGCTTGGAGGGATTCGGGGAGTTCTTC CASSLEGFGEFF
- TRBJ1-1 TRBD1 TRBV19 TGTGCCAGTAGTAGGACAGGGGTTTCTGAAGCTTTCTTT CASSRTGVSEAFF
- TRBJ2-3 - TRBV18 TGTGCCAGCTCCCCTAGCACAGATACGCAGTATTTT CASSPSTDTQYF
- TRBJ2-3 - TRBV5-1 TGCGCCAGCAGCTTGACGGGGGTAATCACAGATACGCAGTATTTT CASSLTGVITDTQYF
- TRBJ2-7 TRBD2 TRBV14 TGTGCCAGCAGCCTCCGGGACTACCCTTCCTACGAGCAGTACTTC CASSLRDYPSYEQYF
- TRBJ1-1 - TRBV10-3 TGTGCCATCAGTGACAGGGACGACACTGAAGCTTTCTTT CAISDRDDTEAFF
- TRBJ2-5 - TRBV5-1 TGCGCCAGCAGCTTTGAGGGGATCGAGACCCAGTACTTC CASSFEGIETQYF
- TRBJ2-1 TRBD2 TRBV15 TGTGCCACCAGCACGGGGGGATACAATGAGCAGTTCTTC CATSTGGYNEQFF
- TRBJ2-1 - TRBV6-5 TGTGCCAGCAGTTACTCGCGGGGGCCGAGTGAGCAGTTCTTC CASSYSRGPSEQFF
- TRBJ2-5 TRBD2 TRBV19 TGTGCCAGTAGTACCCCCGAGGCGGGGGGGCTGGAGACCCAGTACTTC CASSTPEAGGLETQYF
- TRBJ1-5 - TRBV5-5 TGTGCCAGCAGCTTGGCGGACAGTAGCAATCAGCCCCAGCATTTT CASSLADSSNQPQHF
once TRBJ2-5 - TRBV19 TGTGCCAGTAACCTACCGGGAGAGACCCAGTACTTC CASNLPGETQYF
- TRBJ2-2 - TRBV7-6 TGTGCCAGCAGCTATGGGAACACCGGGGAGCTGTTTTTT CASSYGNTGELFF
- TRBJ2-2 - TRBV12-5 TGTGCTAGTGGTTCCTCCACTGGGGCCGGGGAGCTGTTTTTT CASGSSTGAGELFF
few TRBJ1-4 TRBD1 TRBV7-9 TGTGCCAGCAGCTTATTCTTATCACAGGGGAATGAAAAACTGTTTTTT CASSLFLSQGNEKLFF
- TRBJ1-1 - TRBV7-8 TGTGCCAGCAGCTTAGCGGGGGGGAACACTGAAGCTTTCTTT CASSLAGGNTEAFF
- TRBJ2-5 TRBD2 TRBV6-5 TGTGCCAGCAGTTACAACGGGGGGACTCAAGAGACCCAGTACTTC CASSYNGGTQETQYF
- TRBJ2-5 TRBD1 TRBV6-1 TGTGCCAGCAGTGCCCCGACCCGGGACAGGGTGCTTGGGGAGACCCAGTACTTC CASSAPTRDRVLGETQYF
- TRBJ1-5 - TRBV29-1 TGCAGCGTAGCCGTACAGCTCAATCAGCCCCAGCATTTT CSVAVQLNQPQHF
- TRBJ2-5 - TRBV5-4 TGTGCCAGCAGCTCACAGGGTGTTGAGACCCAGTACTTC CASSSQGVETQYF
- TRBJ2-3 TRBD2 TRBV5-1 TGCGCCAGCAGTTCGGGACTAGCGGGGGGGCGACCCACCACAGATACGCAGTATTTT CASSSGLAGGRPTTDTQYF
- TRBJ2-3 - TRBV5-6 TGTGCCAGCAGCTGGGGACTGGCGAGAACGCAGTATTTT CASSWGLARTQYF
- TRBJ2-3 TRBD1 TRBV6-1 TGTGCCAGCAGTGAATTGGGAGGACAGGGACCCACAGATACGCAGTATTTT CASSELGGQGPTDTQYF
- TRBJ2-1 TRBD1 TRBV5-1 TGCGCCAGCAGCCCCAAACAGGGGGCCCATGAGCAGTTCTTC CASSPKQGAHEQFF
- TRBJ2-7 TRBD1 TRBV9 TGTGCCAGCAGCGTAGAGGACAGGGGGAACGAGCAGTACTTC CASSVEDRGNEQYF
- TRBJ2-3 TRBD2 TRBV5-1 TGCGCCAGCAGTTACGGACTAGCGGGGGGCCGGGAAGATACGCAGTATTTT CASSYGLAGGREDTQYF
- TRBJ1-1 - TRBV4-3 TGCGCCAGCAGCCAGGCGCAGAGAACCAACACTGAAGCTTTCTTT CASSQAQRTNTEAFF
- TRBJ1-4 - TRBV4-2 TGTGCCAGCAGCCAACCTTCCCTATCCCCGCTCAATGAAAAACTGTTTTTT CASSQPSLSPLNEKLFF
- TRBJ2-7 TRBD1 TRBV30 TGTGCCTGGACACAGGGGATTGGCCACGAGCAGTACTTC CAWTQGIGHEQYF
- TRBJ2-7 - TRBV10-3 TGTGCCATCAGTGACGCCGGTCTCGGGGGCCGGTACGAGCAGTACTTC CAISDAGLGGRYEQYF